These 8 T cell receptor beta chains came from one sample sequenced in a study of blood T cell repertoires in COVID-19. Only in-frame clones appear in the TCRdb table, and some are missing; sequencing was by immunoSEQ multiplex PCR. The sample has around 270,000 clones; around nine tenths are singletons. The specimen sequenced was peripheral blood. The receptor source for this set is a man under 40 with active or convalescent COVID-19.

The rearrangement joins TRBV5-1 to TRBJ2-2; 7 bases fit TRBD1. The V and J ends lost 1 base and 5 bases, in that order; junction bases with no gene match: 5. The CDR3 totals 15 residues. Per the germline V gene, CDR1 is SGHRS and CDR2 is YFSETQ. The CDR3 sequence: CASSLRQGETGELFF. The DNA of the CDR3 is TGCGCCAGCAGCTTGAGGCAGGGGGAGACCGGGGAGCTGTTTTTT.

J is TRBJ2-3 and V is TRBV7-9; 8 positions match TRBD1. The trim removed 1 base at V and 1 base at J, leaving 7 bases unmatched. The CDR3 has 17 residues. Per germline, CDR1 SEHNR and CDR2 FQNEAQ (reference sequence). CDR3 bases: TGTGCCAGCAGCTTAGGGGACGGGGGACAGGGCACAGATACGCAGTATTTT. This codes for CASSLGDGGQGTDTQYF.

J is TRBJ2-6 and V is TRBV18, with D possibly being TRBD1 (6 bases). The CDR3 has 18 residues. The V end lost 3 bases, the J end lost 0 bases, and 15 bases lay between the germline ends. Per the germline V gene, CDR1 is KGHSH and CDR2 is LQKENI. The CDR3 loop is CASSPDRPMTSGANVLTF. CDR3 DNA: TGTGCCAGCTCACCCGACAGGCCTATGACCTCTGGGGCCAACGTCCTGACTTTC. Based on the CDR3 plus reference TRBV18 and TRBJ2-6, the full variable domain is NAGVMQNPRHLVRRRGQEARLRCSPMKGHSHVYWYRQLPEEGLKFMVYLQKENIIDESGMPKERFSAEFPKEGPSILRIQQVVRGDSAAYFCASSPDRPMTSGANVLTFGAGSRLTVL.

This clone has just a few counts. The chain links TRBV20-1 to TRBJ2-3; TRBD2 aligns across 9 bases. The CDR3 totals 13 residues. CDR1 is DFQATT, CDR2 SNEGSKA, per germline (reference sequence). The V and J ends lost 6 bases and 6 bases, in that order; junction bases with no gene match: 7. The CDR3 bases are TGCAGTGCAAGTCCCAGCGGGGGGGATACGCAGTATTTT. Protein sequence: CSASPSGGDTQYF.

This chain uses TRBV5-1 with TRBJ2-2; D is perhaps TRBD1 (5 bases). V lost 4 bases and J lost 5, with 18 bases in between. The CDR3 covers 16 residues. CDR1 is SGHRS, CDR2 YFSETQ, per germline. CDR3 residues: CASSLQGQGSTGELFF. The CDR3 region has the DNA TGCGCCAGCAGCCTGCAGGGTCAGGGTAGTACCGGGGAGCTGTTTTTT.

The chain recombines TRBV5-1 with TRBJ1-1; TRBD1 matches at 7 bases. The germline V gene has CDR1 SGHRS and CDR2 YFSETQ. Unmatched junction bases numbered 14, after V lost 2 bases and J lost 1 base. This CDR3 is 18 amino acids long. The CDR3 protein is CASSFPEGAEGANTEAFF. The CDR3 DNA sequence: TGCGCCAGCAGCTTCCCCGAGGGGGCCGAAGGGGCGAACACTGAAGCTTTCTTT.

This rearrangement joins TRBV2 to TRBJ1-3, with TRBD1 matching over 9 bases. Germline lookup yields CDR1 SNHLY and CDR2 FYNNEI. CDR3 length: 17 residues. J was trimmed by 2 bases and V by 4 bases; bases with no gene match: 9. The CDR3 nucleotides are TGTGCCAGCAGTGGAACCAGACAGGGGGAGGCTGGAAACACCATATATTTT. Amino acid sequence: CASSGTRQGEAGNTIYF.

J is TRBJ2-4 and V is TRBV5-1, with 15 bases matching TRBD2. V shed 2 bases and J 6 bases; nucleotides not matched to a gene: 6. The germline CDR1 and CDR2 sequences are SGHRS and YFSETQ. CDR3 length: 17 residues. CDR3 loop: CASSFGTSGGPGNIQYF. CDR3 DNA: TGCGCCAGCAGCTTCGGGACTAGCGGGGGGCCGGGAAACATTCAGTACTTC.